The T cell receptor beta chain under discussion was sequenced for a study of response to subunit inactivated influenza vaccine (dated by TCRdb to the late 2010s). With respect to the entire study: Deep quantitative T cell receptor repertoire profiling was used in the study to track responses to a trivalent subunit inactivated influenza vaccine.

Germline trimming amounts to 0 bases on V and 5 bases on J, with 4 as the count of junction bases outside the gene matches. Counted from cysteine to phenylalanine, this CDR3 has 16 amino acids. Solely the CDR3 DNA is kept, with 48 bases framed from the first base. CDR1 and CDR2 were assigned from the germline V gene as SGHAT and FQNNGV. Paper-wide results and their limitations: The authors suggested that each seasonal influenza vaccination may recruit only a limited number of new T cells.

A note on this clonotype: Its binding antigen is unknown. The record has no base qualities; no much larger clone is one base away.

Libraries were constructed by RT-PCR. The sample was run on an Illumina HiSeq 2500. TCRdb reprocessing: public reads trimmed at Q25 with fastp, clones called with MiXCR, in-frame beta chains kept. Under each unique CDR3 protein, matching rows form one entry showing the most common genes and DNA. The sample yields around 580,000 distinct CDR3 sequences; about 12% were counted once. Roughly 10% of the sample comes from the top ten. The specimen comprised PBMCs from blood, sampled on the day of vaccination. The sequence derives from a man aged 45-60 years who received an inactivated influenza vaccine. Donor details come from another sample of the same person, matched by shared clones. This sequence uses TRBV11-2 and TRBJ2-5, with 12 middle bases fitting TRBD1. The CDR3 in this case is CASSLEGTGGWETQYF. The DNA sequence is given as TGTGCCAGCAGCTTAGAGGGGACAGGGGGCTGGGAGACCCAGTACTTC.